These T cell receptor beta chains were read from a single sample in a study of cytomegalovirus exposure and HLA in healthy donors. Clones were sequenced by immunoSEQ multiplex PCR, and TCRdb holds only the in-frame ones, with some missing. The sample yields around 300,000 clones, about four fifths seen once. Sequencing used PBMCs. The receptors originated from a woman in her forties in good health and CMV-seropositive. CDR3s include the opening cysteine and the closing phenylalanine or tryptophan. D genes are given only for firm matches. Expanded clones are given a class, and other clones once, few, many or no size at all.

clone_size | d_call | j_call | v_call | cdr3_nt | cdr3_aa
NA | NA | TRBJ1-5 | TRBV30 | TGTGCCTGGAGTAATAACAATCAGCCCCAGCATTTT | CAWSNNNQPQHF
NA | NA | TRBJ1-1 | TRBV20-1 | TGCAGTGCCTTGGACCAATGGACAGTTTTCTTT | CSALDQWTVFF
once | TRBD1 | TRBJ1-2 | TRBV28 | TGTGCCAGCAGTTTAAGTTTGGGACAGACCCTCTATGGCTACACCTTC | CASSLSLGQTLYGYTF
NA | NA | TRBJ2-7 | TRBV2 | TGTGCCAGCAGTGAACCGGGGACACCTACGACATGGGGGCTAGCGGAGACCTACGAGCAGTACTTC | CASSEPGTPTTWGLAETYEQYF
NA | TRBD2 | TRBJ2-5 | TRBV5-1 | TGCGCCAGCAGCTTGGATCTGACTAGCGGGAGTTCAGAGACCCAGTACTTC | CASSLDLTSGSSETQYF
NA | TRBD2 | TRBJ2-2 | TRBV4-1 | TGCGCCAGCAGCCAAGATGTCCGAAGGGTTAGCGGGAGGGCCGGGGCCGGGGAGCTGTTTTTT | CASSQDVRRVSGRAGAGELFF
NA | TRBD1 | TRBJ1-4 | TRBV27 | TGTGCCAGCAGTTTTACCCGTGGGACAGCCAATGAAAAACTGTTTTTT | CASSFTRGTANEKLFF
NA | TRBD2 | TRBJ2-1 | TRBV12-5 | TGTGCTAGTGGTCCCGGGACTAGTGCGTCAAATGAGCAGTTCTTC | CASGPGTSASNEQFF
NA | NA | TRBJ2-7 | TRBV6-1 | TGTGCCAGCCGTTCTTTCTCCGGCTCCTACGAGCAGTACTTC | CASRSFSGSYEQYF
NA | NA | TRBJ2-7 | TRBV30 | TGTGCCTGGAGTGTCGGTAGCGGACTATCCTACGAGCAGTACTTC | CAWSVGSGLSYEQYF
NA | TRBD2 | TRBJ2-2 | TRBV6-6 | TGTGCCAGCAGCTCGGGACTAGCGGGAGGGGGCGGGGAGCTGTTTTTT | CASSSGLAGGGGELFF
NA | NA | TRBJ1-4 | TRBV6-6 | TGTGCCAGCAGGAAAGGGCAGGGTGATGAAAAACTGTTTTTT | CASRKGQGDEKLFF
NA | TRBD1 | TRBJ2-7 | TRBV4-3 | TGCGCCAGCAGCCAAGATGCTGCAGGGGGCCCCTACGAGCAGTACTTC | CASSQDAAGGPYEQYF
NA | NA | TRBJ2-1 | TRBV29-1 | TGCAGCGTCCCCTCTCAGCGGACCCAGGGGAATGAGCAGTTCTTC | CSVPSQRTQGNEQFF
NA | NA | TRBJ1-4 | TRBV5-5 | TGTGCCGGACACCGAACGGTGGGCGGAGAAAAACTGTTTTTT | CAGHRTVGGEKLFF
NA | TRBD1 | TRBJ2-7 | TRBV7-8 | TGTGCCAGCAGCCCACCGGGACAGGTGTGGTACGAGCAGTACTTC | CASSPPGQVWYEQYF
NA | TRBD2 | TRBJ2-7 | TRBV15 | TGTGCCACCAGCAGAGCGATGACTAGCGGGAGTAAGAACGAGCAGTACTTC | CATSRAMTSGSKNEQYF
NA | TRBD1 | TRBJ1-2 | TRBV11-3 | TGTGCCAGCAGCCCCTCCACGGACAGGGTGGGCTATGGCTACACCTTC | CASSPSTDRVGYGYTF
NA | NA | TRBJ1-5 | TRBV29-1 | TGCAGCGTTGAACGTGGGCAGGGAACTCAGCCCCAGCATTTT | CSVERGQGTQPQHF
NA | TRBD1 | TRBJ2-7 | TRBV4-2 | TGTGCCAGCAGCCAAGAAGACAGGGGATACGAGCAGTACTTC | CASSQEDRGYEQYF
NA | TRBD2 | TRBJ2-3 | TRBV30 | TGTGCCTGGAGTGTAAGAGCGGGAGGTTCAGATACGCAGTATTTT | CAWSVRAGGSDTQYF
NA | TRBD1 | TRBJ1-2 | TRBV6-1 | TGTGCCAGCAGTGAAGACAGGGGGCGATCTCACTATGGCTACACCTTC | CASSEDRGRSHYGYTF
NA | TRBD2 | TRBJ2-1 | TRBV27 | TGTGCCAGCTCCCCCCTAGCGGAGCTCTACAATGAGCAGTTCTTC | CASSPLAELYNEQFF
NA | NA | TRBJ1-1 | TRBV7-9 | TGTGCCAGCAGCCTCTTGAGACTTGAGAACACTGAAGCTTTCTTT | CASSLLRLENTEAFF
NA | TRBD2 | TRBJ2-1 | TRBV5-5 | TGTGCCAGCAGCTTCGAGGGAGGGCCTCGAGAGCAGTTCTTC | CASSFEGGPREQFF
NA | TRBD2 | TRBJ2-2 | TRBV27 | TGTGCCAGCAGGGGATTAGCGGGAGAGGCGAACACCGGGGAGCTGTTTTTT | CASRGLAGEANTGELFF
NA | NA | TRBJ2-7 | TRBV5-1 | TGCGCCAGCGCACCGGTGGGGACTTTCTACGAGCAGTACTTC | CASAPVGTFYEQYF
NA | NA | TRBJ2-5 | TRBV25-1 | TGTGCCAGCAGTCCCCGATGGGGGGGCGGGGAGACCCAGTACTTC | CASSPRWGGGETQYF
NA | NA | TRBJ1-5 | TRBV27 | TGTGCCAGCTCCCCCGGCAATCAGCCCCAGCATTTT | CASSPGNQPQHF
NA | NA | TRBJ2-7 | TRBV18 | TGTGCCAGCTCACCACCGCAAACAGTCTCCTACGAGCAGTACTTC | CASSPPQTVSYEQYF
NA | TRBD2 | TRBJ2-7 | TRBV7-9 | TGTGCCAGCAGCTTAGGTTCAGGGCGGACTAGCGGGAGCATCTACGAGCAGTACTTC | CASSLGSGRTSGSIYEQYF
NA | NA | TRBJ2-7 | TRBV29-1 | TGCAGCGTTGAAGAGGGGCAGGGTCCATCCTACGAGCAGTACTTC | CSVEEGQGPSYEQYF
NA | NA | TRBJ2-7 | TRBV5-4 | TGTGCCAGCAGCTTGGGCGGGGCGCCCTACGAGCAGTACTTC | CASSLGGAPYEQYF
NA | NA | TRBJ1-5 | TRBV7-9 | TGTGCCAGCAGCGTGACCGGGAGGAATCAGCCCCAGCATTTT | CASSVTGRNQPQHF
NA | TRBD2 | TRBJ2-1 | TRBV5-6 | TGTGCCAGCAGCTTAATAGCGGGGGGGGTCAATGAGCAGTTCTTC | CASSLIAGGVNEQFF
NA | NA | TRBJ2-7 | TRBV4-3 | TGCGCCAGCAGCCAAGATGCGGCAACCTCCTACGAGCAGTACTTC | CASSQDAATSYEQYF
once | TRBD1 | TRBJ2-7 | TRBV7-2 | TGTGCCAGCAGCTTCCCGCAGGGGGTTTCATACGAGCAGTACTTC | CASSFPQGVSYEQYF
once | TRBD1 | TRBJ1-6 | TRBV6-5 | TGTGCCAGCAGTCCATCGGACAGGGGGCCTTCACCCCTCCACTTT | CASSPSDRGPSPLHF
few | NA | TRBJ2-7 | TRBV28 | TGTGCCAGCAGTTTAAGAACAGAAACAAACACCTACGAGCAGTACTTC | CASSLRTETNTYEQYF
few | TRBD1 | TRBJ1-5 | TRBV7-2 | TGTGCCAGCAGCTTACGGAGGACAGGAAATAGCAATCAGCCCCAGCATTTT | CASSLRRTGNSNQPQHF
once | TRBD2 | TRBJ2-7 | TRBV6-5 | TGTGCCAGCAGACCGGGACTAGGTTCCTACGAGCAGTACTTC | CASRPGLGSYEQYF
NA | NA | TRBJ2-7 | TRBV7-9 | TGTGCCAGCAGCTCCGGGGACAACTCCTACGAGCAGTACTTC | CASSSGDNSYEQYF
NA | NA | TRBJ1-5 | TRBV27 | TGTGCCAGCAGTCCTACGGGGGGAAGCAATCAGCCCCAGCATTTT | CASSPTGGSNQPQHF
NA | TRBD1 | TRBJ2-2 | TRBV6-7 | TGTGCCAGCAGTTACTCGAAACAGGGGGCCGGGGAGCTGTTTTTT | CASSYSKQGAGELFF
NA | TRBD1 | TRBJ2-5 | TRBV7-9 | TGTGCCAGCAGCTTCCCCGGGACAGGGGGCGGAGAGACCCAGTACTTC | CASSFPGTGGGETQYF